This T cell receptor (beta chain) was observed in a study of shared clonotypes between healthy human individuals. Points from the study as a whole: Large depth notwithstanding, sorted-subset sequencing proved incomplete by rarefaction.

As concerns this clone: Its matching antigen is unknown.

Every contributor of samples was a Caucasian grown-up residing in Nashville, Tennessee. The study ran the assay at deep level. TCRdb's table, derived via immunoSEQ multiplex PCR, lists solely in-frame clones and lacks some. This sample has fewer than 400,000 clones, with around 72% found just once. Germline assignment: CDR1 ENHRY and CDR2 SYGVKD. The ends were cut back, 4 bases at V and 6 bases at J, with 9 bases in the middle. The CDR3 has 13 residues. V usage is TRBV10-3 and J usage is TRBJ2-2; D remains unclear. The TCR originated in a man aged 25 to 40 in good health. Sequencing was performed on memory CD4+ T cells sorted from blood. The subset denotes: CD45RA-negative fraction. The CDR3 sequence: CAISVGPAGELFF. The CDR3 nucleotides are TGTGCCATCAGTGTAGGGCCCGCCGGGGAGCTGTTTTTT.